The T cell receptor (beta chain) under discussion was sequenced for a study of T cells and Merkel cell carcinoma outcomes. With respect to this clone: What it binds is unknown.

Trimming stripped 0 bases from V and 5 bases from J, with 8 bases between. CDR1 MGHRA and CDR2 YSYEKL come from the germline V gene. The CDR3 length is 14 residues. The study, taken as a whole, reports: Repertoire plus T-cell density reportedly predicted Merkel cell carcinoma outcomes.

The method was immunoSEQ multiplex PCR; TCRdb's version includes in-frame clones alone and lacks a portion of them. Of 9,500 to 15,000 clones listed, around 95% are singletons. The origin of this receptor is a human donor with Merkel cell carcinoma. The sequenced material came from tumor tissue from Merkel cell carcinoma. J is TRBJ2-1 and V is TRBV4-1; D remains ambiguous. CDR3 protein: CASSQDLGDNEQFF. CDR3 bases: TGCGCCAGCAGCCAAGATCTTGGAGACAATGAGCAGTTCTTC.